The entry below describes one T cell receptor beta chain. Its antigen is as yet unknown. The entry originates in a study of graft-versus-host responses after intestinal transplantation. Study context: As for transplant type, recipients had multivisceral, liver-intestinal, or isolated intestinal grafts. Anti-thymocyte globulin induction, then tacrolimus and steroids for around three years, went to all recipients.

The repertoire was sequenced with immunoSEQ multiplex PCR; TCRdb's copy has only in-frame clones and lacks some. The profile shows fewer than 85,000 clones, 85% to 95% of them singletons. Study conclusions and caveats: Among recipient marrow samples, GvH clones were found; some appeared first in ileum or blood.

The source of this sequence is a human donor who received an intestinal transplant. Sequencing was performed on unstimulated CD8+ T cells sorted from spleen or lymph node cells, taken before intestinal transplant.

Here the CDR3 DNA reads TGTGCCAGCAGTGAGCGGACAGGGTGGGTTAACGAGCAGTACTTC. It specifies CASSERTGWVNEQYF. The chain has TRBV2 and TRBJ2-7, with TRBD1 matching 8 bases. Germline assignment: CDR1 SNHLY and CDR2 FYNNEI. The CDR3 is 15 residues long. With 3 bases clipped from V and 5 bases from J, the junction kept 9 bases outside the gene matches.